These 27 T cell receptor beta chains were all obtained from the same sample, sequenced in a study of CD8+ T cells in alopecia areata. Reverse transcription of extracted RNA yielded cDNA, which provided the sequencing template. Generated by immunoSEQ multiplex PCR, the TCRdb table keeps only in-frame clones and is missing some. The data hold under 20,000 clones, with about 59% observed a single time. Peripheral blood and lesional scalp punch biopsies came from alopecia areata patients. The specimen was skin, collected at week 0. Source of these receptors: a human donor with alopecia areata.

The V gene is TRBV2, the J gene TRBJ1-1; D gene unclear. V shed 0 bases and J shed 6 bases, with 8 bases lying between them. Germline V CDR1 and CDR2: SNHLY, FYNNEI. The CDR3 has 13 amino acids. The CDR3 sequence: CASSEALHSEAFF. CDR3 sequence (DNA): TGTGCCAGCAGTGAAGCGTTGCACTCTGAAGCTTTCTTT.

This rearrangement joins TRBV15 to TRBJ2-1; no reliable D call. The V gene's germline CDR1 is LNHNV and CDR2 YYDKDF (reference sequence). CDR3 length equals 15 residues. Between the trimmed V and J ends, which lost 0 bases and 4 bases, there was a span of 10 bases. CDR3 protein: CATSREWQPYNEQFF. CDR3 coding DNA: TGTGCCACCAGCAGAGAGTGGCAGCCTTACAATGAGCAGTTCTTC.

The gene calls are TRBV11-1 and TRBJ2-2, with TRBD1 matching over 9 bases. The CDR3 is 14 amino acids. CDR1 SGHAT and CDR2 FQDESV come from the germline V gene (reference sequence). V was pared by 6 bases and J by 4 bases, with 3 bases of the junction left unmatched. The CDR3 loop reads CASSSTGGTGELFF. CDR3 DNA sequence: TGTGCCAGCAGTTCGACAGGGGGCACCGGGGAGCTGTTTTTT.

A few counts support this clone. The genes are TRBV6-5 and TRBJ1-2; 7 bases map to TRBD1. Trimming removed 2 bases from V and 3 bases from J; junction bases left unmatched: 3. The CDR3 is made up of 14 amino acids. From germline, CDR1 is MNHEY and CDR2 SVGAGI. The CDR3 sequence is CASSYRDSHYGYTF. As DNA, the CDR3 is TGTGCCAGCAGTTACCGGGACAGCCACTATGGCTACACCTTC.

The genes are TRBV5-1 and TRBJ2-7; TRBD2 agrees at 13 bases. The CDR3 is made up of 15 amino acids. Germline V gene lookup returns CDR1 SGHRS and CDR2 YFSETQ. The V and J ends lost 1 base and 5 bases, in that order; junction bases with no gene match: 3. The chain's CDR3 is CASSLTSGGAHEQYF. CDR3 bases: TGCGCCAGCAGCTTGACTAGCGGGGGGGCCCACGAGCAGTACTTC.

The chain carries TRBV28 and TRBJ2-2, with 8 bases matching TRBD2. The junction had 15 bases not matched to a gene; V was cut back by 6 bases and J by 6 bases. The CDR3 runs 17 residues. Germline loops: CDR1 MDHEN, CDR2 SYDVKM. The CDR3 DNA reads TGTGCCAGCAGCGCCCCATACGGCGGGGGGTTGGCCGGGGAGCTGTTTTTT. Protein product: CASSAPYGGGLAGELFF.

V is TRBV7-2 and J is TRBJ2-5, with 8 positions matching TRBD1. V lost 5 bases and J lost 3; bases outside the gene matches: 14. CDR3 length: 17 residues. Germline CDR1 reads SGHTA; CDR2 reads FQGNSA. CDR3 sequence reads: CASSPLRTGMFEETQYF. Here the CDR3 DNA reads TGTGCCAGCAGCCCTCTGAGGACAGGGATGTTTGAAGAGACCCAGTACTTC.

The chain uses TRBV5-1 and TRBJ2-5, with D perhaps TRBD1 or TRBD2 (5 bases each). Germline loops: CDR1 SGHRS, CDR2 YFSETQ. Trimming removed 1 base at V and 2 bases at J, with 12 bases between. This CDR3 spans 15 amino acids. In DNA form, the CDR3 reads TGCGCCAGCAGCTTGCTACCGGGGCCACAAGAGACCCAGTACTTC. Protein sequence: CASSLLPGPQETQYF.

This rearrangement joins TRBV27 to TRBJ2-7, with 7 bases identical to TRBD1. This CDR3 is built from 15 residues. CDR1 and CDR2 (germline): MNHEY, SMNVEV (reference sequence). V lost 6 bases to trimming and J lost 2 bases; unmatched junction nucleotides: 10. CDR3 coding DNA: TGTGCCAGCAGCACATGGGGACAGAGAACCTACGAGCAGTACTTC. Amino acid sequence: CASSTWGQRTYEQYF.

This clone was recorded only once. The chain uses TRBV30 and TRBJ2-3; no reliable D call. This CDR3 comprises 15 residues. Trimming removed 4 bases from V and 3 bases from J, with 17 bases in between. The germline gives CDR1 GTSNPN, CDR2 SVGIG (reference sequence). The CDR3 region has the DNA TGTGCCTGGACCCCCCCAGCGATAGAAACAGATACGCAGTATTTT. It is translated as CAWTPPAIETDTQYF.

V gene TRBV6-6 combines with J gene TRBJ2-1; no definite D call. The V gene's germline CDR1 is MNHNY and CDR2 SVGAGI (reference sequence). The CDR3 runs to 13 residues. Trimming cost V 6 bases and J 0 bases, with 6 bases left between them. CDR3 DNA: TGTGCCAGCAGACTACCCTCCTACAATGAGCAGTTCTTC. Translation: CASRLPSYNEQFF.

The chain links TRBV11-2 to TRBJ2-1, with D tentatively TRBD2 (7 bases). The CDR3 is 14 amino acids. V was trimmed by 5 bases and J by 7 bases, leaving 15 bases between them. Germline-derived CDR1 and CDR2 are SGHAT and FQNNGV. CDR3 protein: CASSRRGALNEQFF. CDR3 nucleotides: TGTGCCAGCAGCAGACGGGGGGCCCTGAATGAGCAGTTCTTC.

This clone was seen a handful of times. The chain joins TRBV10-3 to TRBJ1-1; D not resolved. CDR3 length: 15 amino acids. The V end lost 0 bases, the J end lost 0 bases, and 8 bases lay between the germline ends. CDR1 ENHRY and CDR2 SYGVKD come from the germline V gene. CDR3 sequence: CAISESTAMNTEAFF. DNA for the CDR3: TGTGCCATCAGTGAGTCGACGGCTATGAACACTGAAGCTTTCTTT.

V gene TRBV2 combines with J gene TRBJ2-6; D remains unclear. The germline CDR1 and CDR2 sequences are SNHLY and FYNNEI. CDR3 length: 13 amino acids. The ends were cut back, 9 bases at V and 3 bases at J, with 9 bases in the middle. DNA of the CDR3: TGTGCCAGTCTCGAGGTTGGGGCCAACGTCCTGACTTTC. Translation gives CASLEVGANVLTF.

A remark on this clone: This same CDR3 is encoded by further DNA sequences in the sample. The chain uses TRBV5-1 and TRBJ2-7, with 10 bases aligning to TRBD1. Germline trimming cut 4 bases from V and 4 bases from J; bases unmatched to any gene: 5. This CDR3 comprises 14 residues. The germline V gene has CDR1 SGHRS and CDR2 YFSETQ. CDR3 region: CASSPDRGRYEQYF. DNA of the CDR3: TGCGCCAGCAGCCCGGACAGGGGGAGGTACGAGCAGTACTTC.

In its sample, this clone was seen a few times. V usage is TRBV15 and J usage is TRBJ2-7; D possibly matches TRBD1 or TRBD2 (5 bases each). The CDR3 is 18 amino acids. Trimming shortened V by 4 bases and J by 6 bases, and 28 bases separated the two germline ends. From germline, CDR1 is LNHNV and CDR2 YYDKDF (reference sequence). The CDR3 DNA sequence: TGTGCCACCAGCACGAGTGTAAAGGGACCCTTCCTACCGGGCGAGCAGTACTTC. Its protein is CATSTSVKGPFLPGEQYF. Based on the CDR3 plus reference TRBV15 and TRBJ2-7, the full variable domain is DAMVIQNPRYQVTQFGKPVTLSCSQTLNHNVMYWYQQKSSQAPKLLFHYYDKDFNNEADTPDNFQSRRPNTSFCFLDIRSPGLGDTAMYLCATSTSVKGPFLPGEQYFGPGTRLTVT.

The chain employs TRBV6-5 and TRBJ1-2; D unresolved. Trimming removed 0 bases from V and 2 bases from J, with 10 bases in between. The CDR3 is 15 amino acids. Germline loops: CDR1 MNHEY, CDR2 SVGAGI. The CDR3 coding sequence is TGTGCCAGCAGTTACTCGAACAGACTAAACTATGGCTACACCTTC. Protein product: CASSYSNRLNYGYTF.

This clone occurred once. The chain links TRBV4-2 to TRBJ2-3, with 10 bases identical to TRBD2. The CDR3 has 17 residues. Germline V gene data show CDR1 as LGHNA and CDR2 as YNFKEQ. The J segment lost 2 bases and the V segment lost 0 bases, leaving 5 bases of the junction unmatched. This CDR3 reads CASSQETLAGDTDTQYF. The CDR3 DNA follows: TGTGCCAGCAGCCAAGAAACCCTAGCGGGGGACACAGATACGCAGTATTTT.

The chain is built from TRBV4-3 and TRBJ1-4; 7 positions match TRBD1. Germline V gene sequence: CDR1 LGHNA, CDR2 YSLEER. Trimming took 3 bases from V and 8 from J; bases not matched to a gene: 9. The CDR3 loop spans 15 amino acids. CDR3 sequence reads: CASSHGTAKGEKLFF. The CDR3 nucleotides are TGCGCCAGCAGCCACGGGACAGCAAAAGGGGAAAAACTGTTTTTT.

The CDR3 is CATSIRQGTPGNTIYF. Written as DNA, the CDR3 is TGTGCCACCAGCATTCGACAGGGTACGCCTGGAAACACCATATATTTT. The chain combines TRBV15 with TRBJ1-3, with 7 positions matching TRBD1. Germline loops: CDR1 LNHNV, CDR2 YYDKDF (reference sequence). The ends lost 4 bases at V and 2 bases at J; junction bases unmatched: 8. This CDR3 is 16 amino acids long.

This clone came up once. This chain links TRBV7-2 with TRBJ1-2; D gene ambiguous. Germline CDR1 is SGHTA and CDR2 is FQGNSA. There are 14 residues in the CDR3. Trimming took 5 bases from V and 4 from J, leaving 14 bases between them. CDR3 residues: CASSVRGEGYGYTF. DNA for the CDR3: TGTGCCAGCAGCGTACGTGGGGAGGGCTATGGCTACACCTTC. Full variable domain (rest looked up from reference TRBV7-2 and TRBJ1-2): GAGVSQSPSNKVTEKGKDVELRCDPISGHTALYWYRQSLGQGLEFLIYFQGNSAPDKSGLPSDRFSAERTGGSVSTLTIQRTQQEDSAVYLCASSVRGEGYGYTFGSGTRLTVV.

This clone was counted between two and nine times. This chain connects TRBV19 to TRBJ2-1, with unresolved D. The germline V and J ends were trimmed by 2 bases and 5 bases, with 16 bases remaining between them. The CDR3 runs 16 residues. Germline V CDR1 and CDR2: LNHDA, SQIVND (reference sequence). The CDR3 protein is CASSISYLGADNEQFF. Written as DNA, the CDR3 is TGTGCCAGTAGTATATCCTACCTAGGCGCGGACAATGAGCAGTTCTTC. Variable domain in full (rest from reference TRBV19 and TRBJ2-1): DGGITQSPKYLFRKEGQNVTLSCEQNLNHDAMYWYRQDPGQGLRLIYYSQIVNDFQKGDIAEGYSVSREKKESFPLTVTSAQKNPTAFYLCASSISYLGADNEQFFGPGTRLTVL.

The chain combines TRBV7-2 with TRBJ2-5; maybe TRBD1 (5 bases). CDR3 length equals 15 residues. Germline CDR1 reads SGHTA; CDR2 reads FQGNSA. V dropped 5 bases and J dropped 5 bases, with 18 bases sitting between them. CDR3 loop: CASSRPDGAGETQYF. The CDR3 region has the DNA TGTGCCAGCAGCCGACCTGATGGGGCCGGGGAGACCCAGTACTTC.

The V gene is TRBV7-9, the J gene TRBJ2-1, with a weak D call TRBD1 (5 bases). Germline CDR1 SEHNR, CDR2 FQNEAQ (reference sequence). This CDR3 spans 15 amino acids. Trimming left V 5 bases short and J 0 bases short, with 11 bases between. For the CDR3, the DNA is TGTGCCAGCAGCCCACCAGGGCCCTCCTACAATGAGCAGTTCTTC. It codes for CASSPPGPSYNEQFF.

This clone was picked up a small number of times. The rearrangement uses TRBV11-1 and TRBJ1-2; D ambiguous. The CDR3 length is 14 residues. In germline, CDR1 is SGHAT, CDR2 FQDESV (reference sequence). The V end lost 5 bases, the J end lost 4 bases, and 14 bases lay between the germline ends. The CDR3 DNA is TGTGCCAGCAGCCCACATTTCGGACGCTATGGCTACACCTTC. It encodes CASSPHFGRYGYTF.

This clone was counted only a few times. The chain joins TRBV7-2 to TRBJ2-2; D is unclear. Trimming shortened V by 5 bases and J by 7 bases, and 11 bases separated the two germline ends. CDR1 SGHTA and CDR2 FQGNSA come from the germline V gene. The CDR3 contains 13 residues. The CDR3 sequence is CASSHVGVGELFF. The CDR3, as DNA: TGTGCCAGCAGCCACGTGGGTGTCGGGGAGCTGTTTTTT.

This chain links TRBV9 with TRBJ2-1, with D tentatively TRBD1 (6 bases). The CDR3 extends over 17 amino acids. With 0 bases removed from V and 2 bases from J, the gap between germline ends came to 15 bases. Germline lookup yields CDR1 SGDLS and CDR2 YYNGEE. CDR3 amino acids: CASSVGVRGLAYNEQFF. The CDR3 nucleotides read TGTGCCAGCAGCGTAGGGGTCAGGGGTCTGGCCTACAATGAGCAGTTCTTC.